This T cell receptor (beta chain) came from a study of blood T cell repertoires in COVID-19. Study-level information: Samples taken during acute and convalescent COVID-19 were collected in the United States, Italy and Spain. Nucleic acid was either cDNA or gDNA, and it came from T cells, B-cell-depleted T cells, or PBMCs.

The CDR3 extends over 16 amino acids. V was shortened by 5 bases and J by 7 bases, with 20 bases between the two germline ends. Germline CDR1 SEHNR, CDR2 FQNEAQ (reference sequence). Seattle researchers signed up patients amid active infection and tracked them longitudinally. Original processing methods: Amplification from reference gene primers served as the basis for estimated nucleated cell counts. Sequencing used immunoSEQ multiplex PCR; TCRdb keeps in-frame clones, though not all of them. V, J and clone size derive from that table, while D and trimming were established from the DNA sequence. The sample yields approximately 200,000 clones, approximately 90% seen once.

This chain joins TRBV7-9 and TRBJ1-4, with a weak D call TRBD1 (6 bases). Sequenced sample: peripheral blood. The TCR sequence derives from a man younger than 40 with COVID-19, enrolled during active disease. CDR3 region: CASSLFDRQGGEKLFF. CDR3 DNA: TGTGCCAGCAGCCTATTTGACCGCCAAGGGGGTGAAAAACTGTTTTTT.